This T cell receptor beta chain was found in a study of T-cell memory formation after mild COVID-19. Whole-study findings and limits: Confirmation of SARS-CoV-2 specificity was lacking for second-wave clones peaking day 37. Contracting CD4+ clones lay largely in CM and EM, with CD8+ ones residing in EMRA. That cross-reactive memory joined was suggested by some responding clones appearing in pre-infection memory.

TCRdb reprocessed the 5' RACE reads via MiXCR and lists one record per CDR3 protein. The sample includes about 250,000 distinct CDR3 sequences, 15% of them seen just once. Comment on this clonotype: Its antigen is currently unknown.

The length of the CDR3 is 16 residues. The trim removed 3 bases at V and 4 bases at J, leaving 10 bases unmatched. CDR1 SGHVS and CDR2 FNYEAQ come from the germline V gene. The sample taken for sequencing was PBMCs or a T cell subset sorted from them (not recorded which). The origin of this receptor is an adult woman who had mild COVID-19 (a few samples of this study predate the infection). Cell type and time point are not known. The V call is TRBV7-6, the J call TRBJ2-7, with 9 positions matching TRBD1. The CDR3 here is CASSLLGRDREYEQYF. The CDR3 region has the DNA TGTGCCAGCAGCTTGTTGGGGCGGGACAGGGAGTACGAGCAGTACTTC.